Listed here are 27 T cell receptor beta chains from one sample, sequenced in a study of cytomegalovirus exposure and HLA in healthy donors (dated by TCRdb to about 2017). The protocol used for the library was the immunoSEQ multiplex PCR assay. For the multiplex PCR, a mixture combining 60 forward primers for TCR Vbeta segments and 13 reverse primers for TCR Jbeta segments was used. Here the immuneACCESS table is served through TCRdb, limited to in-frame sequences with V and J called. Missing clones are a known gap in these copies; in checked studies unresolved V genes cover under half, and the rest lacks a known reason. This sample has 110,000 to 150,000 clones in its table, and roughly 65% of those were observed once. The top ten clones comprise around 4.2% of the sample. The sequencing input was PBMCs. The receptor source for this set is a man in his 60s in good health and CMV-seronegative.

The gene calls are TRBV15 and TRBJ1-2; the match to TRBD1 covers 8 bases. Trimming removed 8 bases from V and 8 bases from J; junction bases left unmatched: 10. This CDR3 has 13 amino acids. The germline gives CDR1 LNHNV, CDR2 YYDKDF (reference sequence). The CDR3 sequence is CATVRQGSGGYTF. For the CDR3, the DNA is TGTGCCACCGTTAGACAGGGGTCGGGAGGCTACACCTTC.

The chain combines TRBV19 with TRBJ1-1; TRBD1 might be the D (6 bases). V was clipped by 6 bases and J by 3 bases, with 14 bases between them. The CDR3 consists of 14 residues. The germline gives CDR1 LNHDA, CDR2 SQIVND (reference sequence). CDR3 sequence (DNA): TGTGCCAGTAGCTTCCAGGGGCACTACACTGAAGCTTTCTTT. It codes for CASSFQGHYTEAFF.

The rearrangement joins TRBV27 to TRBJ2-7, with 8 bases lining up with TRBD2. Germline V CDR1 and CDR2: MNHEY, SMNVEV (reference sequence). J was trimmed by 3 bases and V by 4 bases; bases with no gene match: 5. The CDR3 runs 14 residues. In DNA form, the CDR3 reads TGTGCCAGCAGTTATAGCGGGAAGGACTACGAGCAGTACTTC. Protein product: CASSYSGKDYEQYF.

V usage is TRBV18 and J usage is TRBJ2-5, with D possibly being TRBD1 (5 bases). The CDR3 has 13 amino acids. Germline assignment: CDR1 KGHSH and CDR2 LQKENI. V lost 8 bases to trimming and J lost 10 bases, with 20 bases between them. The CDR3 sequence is CASVKDPQGDQYF. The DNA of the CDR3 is TGTGCCAGCGTCAAGGACCCACAAGGGGACCAGTACTTC.

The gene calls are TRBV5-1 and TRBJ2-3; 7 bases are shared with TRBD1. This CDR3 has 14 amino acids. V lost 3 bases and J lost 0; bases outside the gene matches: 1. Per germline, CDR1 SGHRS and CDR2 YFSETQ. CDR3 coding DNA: TGCGCCAGCAGCTGGGACAGTAGCACAGATACGCAGTATTTT. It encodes CASSWDSSTDTQYF.

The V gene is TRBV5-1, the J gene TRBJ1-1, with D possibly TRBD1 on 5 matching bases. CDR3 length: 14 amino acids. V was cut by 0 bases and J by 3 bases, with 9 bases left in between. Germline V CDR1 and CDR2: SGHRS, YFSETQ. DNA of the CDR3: TGCGCCAGCAGCTTGGGGGGGGGAGACACTGAAGCTTTCTTT. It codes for CASSLGGGDTEAFF.

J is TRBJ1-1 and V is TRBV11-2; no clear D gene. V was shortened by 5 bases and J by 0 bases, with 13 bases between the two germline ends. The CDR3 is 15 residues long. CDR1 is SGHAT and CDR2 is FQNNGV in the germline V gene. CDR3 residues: CASSPGLPLNTEAFF. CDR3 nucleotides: TGTGCCAGCAGCCCAGGACTGCCATTGAACACTGAAGCTTTCTTT.

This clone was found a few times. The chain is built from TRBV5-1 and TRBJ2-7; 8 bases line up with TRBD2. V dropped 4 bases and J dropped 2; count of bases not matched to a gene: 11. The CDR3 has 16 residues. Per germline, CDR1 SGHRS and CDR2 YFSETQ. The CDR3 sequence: CASSLPETGGPYEQYF. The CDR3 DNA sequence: TGCGCCAGCAGCCTCCCTGAGACGGGAGGGCCCTACGAGCAGTACTTC.

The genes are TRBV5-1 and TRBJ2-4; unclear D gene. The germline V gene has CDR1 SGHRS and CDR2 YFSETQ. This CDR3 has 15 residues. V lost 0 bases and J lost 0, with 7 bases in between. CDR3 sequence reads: CASSLGPLAKNIQYF. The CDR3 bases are TGCGCCAGCAGCTTGGGTCCTCTAGCCAAAAACATTCAGTACTTC.

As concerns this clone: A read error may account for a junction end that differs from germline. For the CDR3, the DNA is TGTGCTAGCAGCACCCAGGGGGCGGGAGAGACCCAGTACTTC. Amino acids: CASSTQGAGETQYF. This chain joins TRBV7-7 and TRBJ2-5; 8 bases line up with TRBD1. The CDR3 totals 14 residues. Germline values: CDR1 SSHAT, CDR2 FNYEAQ (reference sequence). Full variable domain (outside the CDR3, taken from reference TRBV7-7 and TRBJ2-5): GAGVSQSPRYKVTKRGQDVTLRCDPISSHATLYWYQQALGQGPEFLTYFNYEAQPDKSGLPSDRFSAERPEGSISTLTIQRTEQRDSAMYRCASSTQGAGETQYFGPGTRLLVL.

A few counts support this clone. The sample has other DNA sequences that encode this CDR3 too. The CDR3 DNA reads as TGTGCCAGCAGCTTAGTGGGCGGAGGCTCCTACAATGAGCAGTTCTTC. Amino acid sequence: CASSLVGGGSYNEQFF. The chain has TRBV7-2 and TRBJ2-1; D possibly corresponds to TRBD2 (5 bases). V was trimmed by 1 base and J by 0 bases, leaving 10 bases between them. The CDR3 has 16 residues. The germline gives CDR1 SGHTA, CDR2 FQGNSA.

The CDR3 nucleotides are TGTGCCAGCAGCCGGAACACTGAAGCTTTCTTT. Its protein product is CASSRNTEAFF. This chain uses TRBV9 with TRBJ1-1; D not resolved. This CDR3 comprises 11 residues. Germline CDR1 is SGDLS and CDR2 is YYNGEE. V was cut by 4 bases and J by 1 base, with 2 bases left in between.

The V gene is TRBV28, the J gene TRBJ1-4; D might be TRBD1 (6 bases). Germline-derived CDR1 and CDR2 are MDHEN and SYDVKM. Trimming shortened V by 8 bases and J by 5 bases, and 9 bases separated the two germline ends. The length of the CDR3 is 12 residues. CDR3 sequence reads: CASGGGNEKLFF. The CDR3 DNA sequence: TGTGCCAGCGGGGGCGGAAATGAAAAACTGTTTTTT.

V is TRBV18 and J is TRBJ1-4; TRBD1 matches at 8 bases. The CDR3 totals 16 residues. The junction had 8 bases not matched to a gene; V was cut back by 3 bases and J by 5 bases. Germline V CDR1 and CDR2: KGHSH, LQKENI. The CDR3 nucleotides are TGTGCCAGCTCACCTACGCGAGACAGGGGAAATGAAAAACTGTTTTTT. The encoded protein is CASSPTRDRGNEKLFF.

The CDR3 DNA is TGTGCCAGTACTGAGGGACAGGGGGCTGACACCGGGGAGCTGTTTTTT. Amino acid sequence: CASTEGQGADTGELFF. The chain combines TRBV19 with TRBJ2-2, with 12 positions matching TRBD1. With V trimmed by 7 bases and J by 3 bases, 6 bases remained unmatched. The CDR3 length is 16 residues. Germline V gives CDR1 LNHDA, CDR2 SQIVND (reference sequence).

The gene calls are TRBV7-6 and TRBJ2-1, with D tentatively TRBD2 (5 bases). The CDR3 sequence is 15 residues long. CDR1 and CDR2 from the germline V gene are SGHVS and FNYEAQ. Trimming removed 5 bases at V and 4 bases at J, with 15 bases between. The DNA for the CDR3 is TGTGCCAGCAGCCCGCTAGCAGCGCTTTACAATGAGCAGTTCTTC. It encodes CASSPLAALYNEQFF.

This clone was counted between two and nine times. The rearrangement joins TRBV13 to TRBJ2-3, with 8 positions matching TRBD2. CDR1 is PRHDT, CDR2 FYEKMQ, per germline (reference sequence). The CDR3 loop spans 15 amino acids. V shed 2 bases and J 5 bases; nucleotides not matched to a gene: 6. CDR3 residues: CASSLTAGEGDTQYF. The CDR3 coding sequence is TGTGCCAGCAGCTTAACAGCGGGAGAGGGAGATACGCAGTATTTT.

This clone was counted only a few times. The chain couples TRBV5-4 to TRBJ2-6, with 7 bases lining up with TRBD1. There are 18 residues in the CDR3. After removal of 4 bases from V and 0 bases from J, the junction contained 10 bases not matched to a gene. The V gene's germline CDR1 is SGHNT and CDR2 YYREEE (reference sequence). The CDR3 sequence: CASSRLDRPSSGANVLTF. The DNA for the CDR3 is TGTGCCAGCAGCAGACTGGACAGGCCCTCCTCTGGGGCCAACGTCCTGACTTTC.

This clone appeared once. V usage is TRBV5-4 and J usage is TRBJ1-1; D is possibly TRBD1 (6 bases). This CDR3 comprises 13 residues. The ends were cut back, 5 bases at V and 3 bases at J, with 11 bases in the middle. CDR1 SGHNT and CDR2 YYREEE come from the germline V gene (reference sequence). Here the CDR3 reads CASRSAGDTEAFF. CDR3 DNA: TGTGCCAGCAGATCGGCAGGGGACACTGAAGCTTTCTTT.

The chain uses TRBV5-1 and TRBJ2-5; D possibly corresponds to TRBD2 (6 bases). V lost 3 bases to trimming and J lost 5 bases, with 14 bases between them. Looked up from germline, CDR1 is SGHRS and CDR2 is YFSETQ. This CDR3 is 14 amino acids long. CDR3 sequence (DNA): TGCGCCAGCAGCTCCACGACTAGTCTGGAGACCCAGTACTTC. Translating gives CASSSTTSLETQYF.

The CDR3 here is CASSVEGGQGITEAFF. CDR3 bases: TGTGCCAGCAGCGTAGAAGGGGGACAGGGGATCACTGAAGCTTTCTTT. The V call is TRBV9, the J call TRBJ1-1; 10 nucleotides match TRBD1. This CDR3 comprises 16 residues. Looked up from germline, CDR1 is SGDLS and CDR2 is YYNGEE. J lost 4 bases, V lost 0 bases, and 6 bases had no gene match.

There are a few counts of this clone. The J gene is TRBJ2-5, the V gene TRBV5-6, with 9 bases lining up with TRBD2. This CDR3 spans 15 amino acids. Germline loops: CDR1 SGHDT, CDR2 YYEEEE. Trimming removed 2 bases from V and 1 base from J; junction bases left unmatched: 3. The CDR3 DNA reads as TGTGCCAGCAGCTTACTTAGCGGGAGCCAAGAGACCCAGTACTTC. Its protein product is CASSLLSGSQETQYF. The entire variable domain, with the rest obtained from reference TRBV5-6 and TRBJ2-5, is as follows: DAGVTQSPTHLIKTRGQQVTLRCSPKSGHDTVSWYQQALGQGPQFIFQYYEEEERQRGNFPDRFSGHQFPNYSSELNVNALLLGDSALYLCASSLLSGSQETQYFGPGTRLLVL.

Here the CDR3 reads CASSADRHTEAFF. CDR3 coding DNA: TGTGCCAGCAGTGCTGACAGACACACTGAAGCTTTCTTT. The chain couples TRBV28 to TRBJ1-1, with D possibly being TRBD1 (5 bases). The CDR3 runs to 13 residues. Trimming removed 5 bases from V and 3 bases from J, with 10 bases in between. Germline lookup yields CDR1 MDHEN and CDR2 SYDVKM.

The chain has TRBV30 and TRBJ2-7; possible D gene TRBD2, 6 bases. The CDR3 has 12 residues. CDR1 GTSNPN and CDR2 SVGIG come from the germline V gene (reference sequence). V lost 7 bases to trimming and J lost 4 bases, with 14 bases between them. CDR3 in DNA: TGTGCCTCTACCGGGACTCGATACGAGCAGTACTTC. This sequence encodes CASTGTRYEQYF.

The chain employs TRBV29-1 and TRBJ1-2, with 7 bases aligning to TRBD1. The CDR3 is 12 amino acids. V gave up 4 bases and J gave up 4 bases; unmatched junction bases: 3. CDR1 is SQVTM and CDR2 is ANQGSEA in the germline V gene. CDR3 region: CSVGGDSYGYTF. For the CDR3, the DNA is TGCAGCGTTGGGGGGGACAGCTATGGCTACACCTTC.

CDR3 in DNA: TGTGCCAGTAGTATTCGGACAGGGGGCAATGGGGCCAACGTCCTGACTTTC. It yields the protein CASSIRTGGNGANVLTF. The chain links TRBV19 to TRBJ2-6; 11 bases agree with TRBD1. The CDR3 consists of 17 residues. J lost 3 bases, V lost 3 bases, and 4 bases had no gene match. Germline CDR1 and CDR2: LNHDA and SQIVND (reference sequence).

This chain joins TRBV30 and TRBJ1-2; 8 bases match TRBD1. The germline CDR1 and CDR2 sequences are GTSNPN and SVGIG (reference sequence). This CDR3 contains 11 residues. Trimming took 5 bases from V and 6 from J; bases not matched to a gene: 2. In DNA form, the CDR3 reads TGTGCCTGGGGGACAGGTGATGGCTACACCTTC. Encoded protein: CAWGTGDGYTF.